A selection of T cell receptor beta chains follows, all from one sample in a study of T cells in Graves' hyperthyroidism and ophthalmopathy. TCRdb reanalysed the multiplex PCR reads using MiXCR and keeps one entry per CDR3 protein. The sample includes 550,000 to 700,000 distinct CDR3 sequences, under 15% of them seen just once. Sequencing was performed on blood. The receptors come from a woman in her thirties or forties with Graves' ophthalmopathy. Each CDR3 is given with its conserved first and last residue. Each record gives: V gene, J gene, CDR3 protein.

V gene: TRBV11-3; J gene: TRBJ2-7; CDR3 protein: CASSSGDRATYEQYF
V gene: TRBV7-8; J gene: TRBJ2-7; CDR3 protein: CASSPDPNYEQYF
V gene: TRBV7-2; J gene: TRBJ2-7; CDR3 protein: CASSADPSSYEQYF
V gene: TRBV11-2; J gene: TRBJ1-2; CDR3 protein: CASSSGTVSYGYTF
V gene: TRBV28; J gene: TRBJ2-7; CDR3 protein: CASSKRLAALLGSYEQYF
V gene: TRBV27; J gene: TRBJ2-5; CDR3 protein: CASRKTTGEETQYF
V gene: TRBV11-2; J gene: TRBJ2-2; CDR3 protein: CAGSLVQAGQSWSTRELFF
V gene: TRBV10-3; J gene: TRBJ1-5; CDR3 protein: CAISESTGVESNQPQHF
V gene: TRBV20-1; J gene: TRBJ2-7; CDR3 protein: CSAKSSPYEQYF
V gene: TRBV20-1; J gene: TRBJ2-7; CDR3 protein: CSARELAISYEQYF
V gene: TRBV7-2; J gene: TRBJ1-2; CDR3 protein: CASREIVGYTF
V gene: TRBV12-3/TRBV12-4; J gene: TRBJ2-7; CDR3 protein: CASSRQGGDREQYF
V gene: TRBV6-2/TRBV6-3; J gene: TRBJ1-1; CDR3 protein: CASSYPADSEAFF
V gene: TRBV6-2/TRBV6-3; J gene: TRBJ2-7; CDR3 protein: CASGATYEQYF
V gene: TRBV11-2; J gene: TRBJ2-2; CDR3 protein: CASSFLFANTGELFF
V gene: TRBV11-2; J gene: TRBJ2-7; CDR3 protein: CASSTTGTHEQYF
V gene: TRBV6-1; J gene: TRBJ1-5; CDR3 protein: CASSPGDSNQPQHF
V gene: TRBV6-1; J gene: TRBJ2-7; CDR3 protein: CASRSIQGYEQHF
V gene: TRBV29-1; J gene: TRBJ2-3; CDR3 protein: CSVEWGTDTQYF
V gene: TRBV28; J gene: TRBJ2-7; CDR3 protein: CASSGGRSYEQYF
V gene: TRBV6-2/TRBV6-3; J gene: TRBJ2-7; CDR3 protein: CASTPLAGGTYEQYF
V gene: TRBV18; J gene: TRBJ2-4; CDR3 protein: CASSPLEGGYAKNIQYF
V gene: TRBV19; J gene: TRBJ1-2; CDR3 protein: CASSIGTGIYANYGYTF
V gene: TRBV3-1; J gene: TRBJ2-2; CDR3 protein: CASSQVAGGNTGELFF
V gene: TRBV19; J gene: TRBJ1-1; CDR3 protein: CASSNTRGSEAFF